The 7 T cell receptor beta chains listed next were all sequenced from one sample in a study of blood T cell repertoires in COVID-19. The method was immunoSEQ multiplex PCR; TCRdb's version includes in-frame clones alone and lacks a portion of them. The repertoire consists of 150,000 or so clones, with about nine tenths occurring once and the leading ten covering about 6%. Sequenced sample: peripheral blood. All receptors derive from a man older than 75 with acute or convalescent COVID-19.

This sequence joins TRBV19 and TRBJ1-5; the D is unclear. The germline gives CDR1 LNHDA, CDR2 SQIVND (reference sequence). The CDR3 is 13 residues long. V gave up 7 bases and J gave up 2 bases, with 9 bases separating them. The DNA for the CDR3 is TGTGCCAGTAATCTGAGGGGCAATCAGCCCCAGCATTTT. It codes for CASNLRGNQPQHF.

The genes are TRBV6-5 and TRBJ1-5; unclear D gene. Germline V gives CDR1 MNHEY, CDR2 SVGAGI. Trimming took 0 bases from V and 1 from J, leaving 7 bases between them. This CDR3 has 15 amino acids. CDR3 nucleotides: TGTGCCAGCAGTTACTCGGGCGGGAGCAATCAGCCCCAGCATTTT. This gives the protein CASSYSGGSNQPQHF.

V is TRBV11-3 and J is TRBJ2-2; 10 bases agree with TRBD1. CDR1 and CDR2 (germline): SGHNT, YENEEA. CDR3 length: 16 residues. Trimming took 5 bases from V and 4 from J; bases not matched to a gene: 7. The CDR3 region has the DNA TGTGCCAGCAGCCGCGGGACAGGGGTGATCACCGGGGAGCTGTTTTTT. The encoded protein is CASSRGTGVITGELFF.

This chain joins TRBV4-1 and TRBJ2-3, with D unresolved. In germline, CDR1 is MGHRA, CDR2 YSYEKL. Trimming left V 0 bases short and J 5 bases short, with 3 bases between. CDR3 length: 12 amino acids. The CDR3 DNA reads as TGCGCCAGCAGCCAAGACCGAGATACGCAGTATTTT. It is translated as CASSQDRDTQYF.

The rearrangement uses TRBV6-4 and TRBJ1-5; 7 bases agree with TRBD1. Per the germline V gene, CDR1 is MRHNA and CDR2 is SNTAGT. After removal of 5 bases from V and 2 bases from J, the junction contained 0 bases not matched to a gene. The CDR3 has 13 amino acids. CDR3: CASSTGGNQPQHF. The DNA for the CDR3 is TGTGCCAGCAGTACAGGGGGCAATCAGCCCCAGCATTTT.

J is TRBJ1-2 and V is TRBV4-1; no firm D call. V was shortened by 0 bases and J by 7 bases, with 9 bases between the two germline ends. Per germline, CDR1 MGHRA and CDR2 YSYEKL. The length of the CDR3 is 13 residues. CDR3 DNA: TGCGCCAGCAGCCAAGATAGATTTGGTGGCTACACCTTC. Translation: CASSQDRFGGYTF.

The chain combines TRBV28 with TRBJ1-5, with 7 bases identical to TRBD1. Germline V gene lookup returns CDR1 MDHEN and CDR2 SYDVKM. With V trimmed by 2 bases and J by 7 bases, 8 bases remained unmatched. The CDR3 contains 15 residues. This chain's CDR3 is CASSLLQGGRQPQHF. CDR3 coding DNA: TGTGCCAGCAGTTTACTTCAGGGGGGTAGGCAGCCCCAGCATTTT.